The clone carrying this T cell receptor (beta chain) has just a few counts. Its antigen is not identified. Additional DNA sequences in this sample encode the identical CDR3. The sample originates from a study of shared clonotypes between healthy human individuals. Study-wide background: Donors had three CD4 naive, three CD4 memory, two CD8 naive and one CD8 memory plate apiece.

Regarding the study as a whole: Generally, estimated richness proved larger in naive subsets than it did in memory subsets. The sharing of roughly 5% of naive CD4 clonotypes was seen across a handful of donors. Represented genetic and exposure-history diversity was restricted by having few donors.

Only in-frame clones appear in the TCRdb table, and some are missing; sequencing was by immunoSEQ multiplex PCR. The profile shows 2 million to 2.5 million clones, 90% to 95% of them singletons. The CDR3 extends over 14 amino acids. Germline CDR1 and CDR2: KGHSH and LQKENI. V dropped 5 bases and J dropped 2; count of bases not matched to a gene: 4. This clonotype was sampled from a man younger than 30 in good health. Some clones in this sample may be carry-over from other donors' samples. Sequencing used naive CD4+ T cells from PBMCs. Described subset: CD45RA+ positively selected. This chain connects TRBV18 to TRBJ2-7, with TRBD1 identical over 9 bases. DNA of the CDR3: TGTGCCAGCTCAGCCGGGACAGGGACCTACGAGCAGTACTTC. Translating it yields CASSAGTGTYEQYF.